This entry lists 10 T cell receptor beta chains sequenced from one sample in a study of OX40 agonist ivuxolimab in advanced cancers. Only in-frame clones appear in the TCRdb table, and some are missing; sequencing was by immunoSEQ multiplex PCR. The table lists around 78,000 clones, roughly 80% of them singletons. Source: CD4+ or CD8+ T cells sorted from blood, taken in a trial of the OX40 agonist ivuxolimab. All receptors come from an adult with an advanced solid tumor such as melanoma, head and neck, liver or kidney cancer.

This clone was seen more than once but under ten times. The V call is TRBV2, the J call TRBJ1-1; 8 bases line up with TRBD1. This CDR3 is built from 11 residues. V was pared by 6 bases and J by 12 bases, with 6 bases of the junction left unmatched. The V gene's germline CDR1 is SNHLY and CDR2 FYNNEI. CDR3 nucleotide sequence: TGTGCCAGCAGCTACCAGGGGGCTCCTTTCTTT. This encodes CASSYQGAPFF. Drawing the rest from reference TRBV2 and TRBJ1-1, the complete variable domain is EPEVTQTPSHQVTQMGQEVILRCVPISNHLYFYWYRQILGQKVEFLVSFYNNEISEKSEIFDDQFSVERPDGSNFTLKIRSTKLEDSAMYFCASSYQGAPFFGQGTRLTVV.

The chain is built from TRBV6-1 and TRBJ1-5; tentatively, D is TRBD1 (6 bases). The CDR3 length is 14 residues. V was pared by 6 bases and J by 1 base, with 10 bases between. Germline V gives CDR1 MNHNS, CDR2 SASEGT. The CDR3 loop is CASRNDRSNQPQHF. CDR3 nucleotides: TGTGCCAGCAGAAATGACAGGAGCAATCAGCCCCAGCATTTT.

This clone has only one observation. This chain connects TRBV19 to TRBJ2-5; perhaps D is TRBD1 or TRBD2 (5 bases each). Looked up from germline, CDR1 is LNHDA and CDR2 is SQIVND (reference sequence). This CDR3 spans 17 amino acids. Trimming shortened V by 2 bases and J by 2 bases, and 18 bases separated the two germline ends. The CDR3 bases are TGTGCCAGTAGTATAATGGGACGAGGGGATGATCAAGAGACCCAGTACTTC. Translating it yields CASSIMGRGDDQETQYF.

A few counts support this clone. The CDR3 region has the DNA TGTGCCAGCAGCGCCAGAACAGGGGGCCCGGAGACCCAGTACTTC. Its protein product is CASSARTGGPETQYF. V gene TRBV7-2 combines with J gene TRBJ2-5; 9 nucleotides align to TRBD1. The V segment lost 5 bases and the J segment 5 bases; nucleotides outside the gene matches: 9. Germline values: CDR1 SGHTA, CDR2 FQGNSA. This CDR3 contains 15 residues.

The V call is TRBV7-8, the J call TRBJ2-7, with TRBD1 identical over 8 bases. This CDR3 comprises 16 residues. Looked up from germline, CDR1 is SGHVS and CDR2 is FQNEAQ. The ends lost 4 bases at V and 1 base at J; junction bases unmatched: 9. CDR3 protein: CASSYRERQGSYEQYF. The CDR3 DNA reads as TGTGCCAGCAGCTACCGCGAACGACAGGGGTCCTACGAGCAGTACTTC.

V is TRBV18 and J is TRBJ2-5, with unresolved D. Germline V gives CDR1 KGHSH, CDR2 LQKENI. Between the trimmed V and J ends, which lost 0 bases and 5 bases, there was a span of 7 bases. This CDR3 comprises 13 residues. CDR3 amino acids: CASSPPGDETQYF. The CDR3 nucleotides are TGTGCCAGCTCACCACCCGGTGATGAGACCCAGTACTTC.

The genes are TRBV7-2 and TRBJ2-2, with 10 bases lining up with TRBD1. V was clipped by 6 bases and J by 7 bases; unmatched bases: 5. From germline, CDR1 is SGHTA and CDR2 FQGNSA. CDR3 length: 14 residues. The CDR3 here is CASSRGQGDGELFF. DNA for the CDR3: TGTGCCAGCAGTCGCGGACAGGGGGACGGGGAGCTGTTTTTT.

CDR3 in amino acids: CASSRDREETQYF. Written as DNA, the CDR3 is TGTGCCAGCAGTAGGGACAGGGAAGAGACCCAGTACTTC. The V gene is TRBV28, the J gene TRBJ2-5; 9 bases map to TRBD1. V lost 5 bases and J lost 3; bases outside the gene matches: 1. The germline CDR1 and CDR2 sequences are MDHEN and SYDVKM. The CDR3 runs to 13 residues. The complete variable domain, with remaining parts taken from reference TRBV28 and TRBJ2-5, reads DVKVTQSSRYLVKRTGEKVFLECVQDMDHENMFWYRQDPGLGLRLIYFSYDVKMKEKGDIPEGYSVSREKKERFSLILESASTNQTSMYLCASSRDREETQYFGPGTRLLVL.

The chain is built from TRBV7-2 and TRBJ1-2; perhaps TRBD1 as D (6 bases). V shed 1 base and J shed 6 bases, with 15 bases lying between them. This CDR3 has 15 amino acids. Germline CDR1 is SGHTA and CDR2 is FQGNSA. CDR3 protein: CASSLVVRGLNGYTF. The CDR3 DNA sequence: TGTGCCAGCAGCTTAGTGGTCAGGGGCCTAAATGGCTACACCTTC.

The chain has TRBV7-6 and TRBJ2-7; D possibly corresponds to TRBD1 (5 bases). The CDR3 sequence is 14 residues long. V lost 3 bases, J lost 1 base, and 10 bases lay in between. CDR1 and CDR2 (germline): SGHVS, FNYEAQ. The CDR3 DNA is TGTGCCAGCAGCTTGTCTCAGGGTTCCTACGAGCAGTACTTC. Protein product: CASSLSQGSYEQYF. The full variable domain, completed using reference TRBV7-6 and TRBJ2-7, is GAGVSQSPRYKVTKRGQDVALRCDPISGHVSLYWYRQALGQGPEFLTYFNYEAQQDKSGLPNDRFSAERPEGSISTLTIQRTEQRDSAMYRCASSLSQGSYEQYFGPGTRLTVT.